This entry describes one TCR beta chain. Its antigen remains undetermined. The sample holds no much larger clone one base away, and base qualities are not on file. Read against the paper, the sample's time point label means: healthy volunteer bleed at 6 weeks. Total RNA was extracted from unfractionated whole blood that had been collected in Tempus Blood RNA tubes. About 5 healthy volunteers served as TCR sequencing controls and were bled at day 0, 2 weeks and 6 weeks. V was cut back by 2 bases and J by 9 bases, leaving a gap of 13 bases between them. The CDR3 has 13 amino acids, counting the end cysteine and phenylalanine. Left in the record is the CDR3 DNA by itself, 39 bases read in frame from the first base. Receptor libraries were prepared by RACE. Sequencing was carried out with a NextSeq 500. During library preparation, unique molecular identifiers were attached to individual cDNA molecules so that TCRs could be counted quantitatively and reproducibly. The authors' analysis ran thus. The median number of TCRs per sample was approximately 93,000, ranging from 23,224 to 690,600. V, J and CDR3 annotation of the TCR reads was carried out using the Decombinator software suite. Every sample was subsampled to the same number of TCRs (28,000) for the PS versus PT1 abundance plots. TCRs were defined as expanded if absent before sensitization and observed at least eight times at the 2-week time point. Using fastp at Q25 and MiXCR, TCRdb reprocessed the public reads and kept productive beta chains. CDR3 protein sequences are deduplicated, and each keeps its most common genes and DNA. The V and J calls were not made by the authors but by TCRdb's processing. This sample comprises about 77,000 distinct CDR3 sequences, around 9.4% of them detected only once. The top ten constitute 1.7% of the sample.

This specimen belongs to a study of human T cells and chemical hapten exposure (dated by TCRdb to 2020 to 2022). Notes on the research overall: The libraries were sequenced as a pool, and the TCR yield per sample differed mostly because of small variations in library volumes within the pool. For every blood RNA sample, sequencing covered both the TCR alpha and TCR beta chains. The study tracked peripheral blood TCR repertoire changes in vivo during primary and secondary sensitization to the hapten diphenylcyclopropenone (DPC) in alopecia patients.

Overall results and qualifications from the work: The number of TCRs above 1 in 1000 frequency did not change with DPC sensitization; there was no evidence of global repertoire structure alterations. Repeated subsampling changed both the strength of the expansion versus patch-test correlation and the threshold at which that correlation became significant.

The chain is encoded by TRBV12-3 or TRBV12-4 joined to TRBJ1-1; no confident D gene assignment can be made. This clonotype originated in a female donor in good health. Some clones in this sample may be carry-over from other donors' samples. Sequenced sample: whole blood. The base sequence is TGTGCCAGCAGTTTACGAGGAGGCGCGAAAGCTTTCTTT. Protein translation: CASSLRGGAKAFF.